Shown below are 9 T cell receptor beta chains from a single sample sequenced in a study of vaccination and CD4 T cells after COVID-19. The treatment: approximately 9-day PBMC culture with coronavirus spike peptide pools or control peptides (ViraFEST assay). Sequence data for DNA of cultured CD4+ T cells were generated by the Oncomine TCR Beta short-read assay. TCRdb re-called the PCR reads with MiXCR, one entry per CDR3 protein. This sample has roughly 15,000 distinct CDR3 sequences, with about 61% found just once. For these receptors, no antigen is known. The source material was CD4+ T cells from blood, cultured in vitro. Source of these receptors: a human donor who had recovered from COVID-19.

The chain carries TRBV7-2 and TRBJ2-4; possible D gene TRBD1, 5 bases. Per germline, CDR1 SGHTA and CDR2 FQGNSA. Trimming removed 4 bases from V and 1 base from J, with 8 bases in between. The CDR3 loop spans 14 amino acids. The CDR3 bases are TGTGCCAGCAGCTCCAGGGTGGCCAAAAACATTCAGTACTTC. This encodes CASSSRVAKNIQYF.

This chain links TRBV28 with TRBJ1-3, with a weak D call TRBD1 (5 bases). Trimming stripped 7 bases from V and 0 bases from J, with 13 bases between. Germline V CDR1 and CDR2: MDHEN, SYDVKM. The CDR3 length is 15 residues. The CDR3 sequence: CASTLLQGSGNTIYF. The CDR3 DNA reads TGTGCCAGCACCCTACTCCAGGGCTCTGGAAACACCATATATTTT.

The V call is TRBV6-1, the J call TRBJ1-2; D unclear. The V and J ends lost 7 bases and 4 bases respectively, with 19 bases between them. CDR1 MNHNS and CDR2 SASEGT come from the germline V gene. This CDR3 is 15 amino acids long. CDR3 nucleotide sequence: TGTGCCAGCACCCCTGAGGTGGGGTCTGTCTATGGCTACACCTTC. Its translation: CASTPEVGSVYGYTF.

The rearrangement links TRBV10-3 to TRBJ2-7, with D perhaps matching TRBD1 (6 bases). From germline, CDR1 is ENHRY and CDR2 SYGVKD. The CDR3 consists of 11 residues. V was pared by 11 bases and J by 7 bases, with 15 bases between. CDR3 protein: CASGGPGEQYF. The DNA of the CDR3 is TGTGCCTCTGGGGGCCCAGGGGAGCAGTACTTC.

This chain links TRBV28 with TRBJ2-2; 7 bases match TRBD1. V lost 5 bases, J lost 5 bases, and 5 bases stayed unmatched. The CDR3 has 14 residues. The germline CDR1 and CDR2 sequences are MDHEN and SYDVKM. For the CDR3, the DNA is TGTGCCAGCAGTGTACCACAGGGGACCGGGGAGCTGTTTTTT. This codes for CASSVPQGTGELFF.

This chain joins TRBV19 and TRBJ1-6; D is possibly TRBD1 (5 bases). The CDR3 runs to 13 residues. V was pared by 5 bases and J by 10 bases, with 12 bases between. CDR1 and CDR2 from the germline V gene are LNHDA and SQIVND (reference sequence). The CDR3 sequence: CASSWGGVSPLHF. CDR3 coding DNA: TGTGCCAGTAGTTGGGGGGGAGTGTCACCCCTCCACTTT.

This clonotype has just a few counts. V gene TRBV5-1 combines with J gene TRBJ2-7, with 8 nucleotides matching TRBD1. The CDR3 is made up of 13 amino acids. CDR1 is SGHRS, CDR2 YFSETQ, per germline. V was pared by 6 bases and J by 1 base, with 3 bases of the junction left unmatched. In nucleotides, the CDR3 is TGCGCCAGCACCACAGGGGGATCCTACGAGCAGTACTTC. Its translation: CASTTGGSYEQYF.

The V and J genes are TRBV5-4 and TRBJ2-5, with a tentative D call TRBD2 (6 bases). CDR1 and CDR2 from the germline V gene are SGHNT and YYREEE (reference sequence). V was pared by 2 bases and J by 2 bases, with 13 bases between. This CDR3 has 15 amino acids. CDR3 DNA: TGTGCCAGCAGCTTACAACTAGCAGGTCAAGAGACCCAGTACTTC. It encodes CASSLQLAGQETQYF.

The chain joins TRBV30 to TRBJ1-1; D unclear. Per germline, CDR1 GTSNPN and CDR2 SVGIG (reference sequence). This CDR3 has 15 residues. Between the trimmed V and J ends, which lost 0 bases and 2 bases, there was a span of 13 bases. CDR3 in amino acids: CAWSVNEGFNTEAFF. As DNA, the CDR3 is TGTGCCTGGAGTGTGAATGAGGGATTTAACACTGAAGCTTTCTTT.